Below are 20 T cell receptor beta chains sequenced from a single sample in a study of cytomegalovirus exposure and HLA in healthy donors. Clones were read by immunoSEQ multiplex PCR, and TCRdb kept only the in-frame ones, dropping some. The data contain over 100,000 clones, 85% to 90% of them seen just once; the ten biggest clones take up 0.95% to 1.5%. The sample was PBMCs. The receptors come from a woman between 18 and 29 years old in good health and CMV-seronegative.

V is TRBV10-2 and J is TRBJ2-7; TRBD2 agrees at 11 bases. Germline V gives CDR1 WSHSY, CDR2 SAAADI. There are 16 residues in the CDR3. The V gene end was trimmed by 3 bases and the J gene end by 2 bases; junction bases not matched to a gene: 6. The DNA for the CDR3 is TGCGCCAGCAGTGACCAACTAGCGGGGGACGCCTACGAGCAGTACTTC. This sequence encodes CASSDQLAGDAYEQYF.

The chain joins TRBV7-3 to TRBJ2-1; 11 bases agree with TRBD2. Losses at the gene ends were 2 bases for V and 7 bases for J; bases not matched to a gene: 7. CDR1 is SGHTA, CDR2 FQGTGA, per germline. The CDR3 extends over 16 amino acids. CDR3 DNA sequence: TGTGCCAGCAGCTTAGTAGCGGGGGGGCTCTTAAATGAGCAGTTCTTC. Protein product: CASSLVAGGLLNEQFF.

In its sample, this clone was seen once. This chain links TRBV6-5 with TRBJ1-2; tentative D call: TRBD1 (5 bases). V was shortened by 6 bases and J by 8 bases, with 19 bases between the two germline ends. This CDR3 is built from 14 residues. In germline, CDR1 is MNHEY, CDR2 SVGAGI. This chain's CDR3 is CASSKKAGPRGYTF. CDR3 bases: TGTGCCAGCAGCAAGAAAGCAGGGCCGAGAGGCTACACCTTC.

This rearrangement joins TRBV9 to TRBJ1-6; TRBD1 agrees at 9 bases. Germline CDR1 reads SGDLS; CDR2 reads YYNGEE. V was clipped by 3 bases and J by 9 bases; unmatched bases: 1. This CDR3 is built from 13 residues. The DNA for the CDR3 is TGTGCCAGCAGCGAGGACAGGGGTTCACCCCTCCACTTT. Amino acid sequence: CASSEDRGSPLHF.

The V and J genes are TRBV5-1 and TRBJ1-3; D unresolved. Deletions cut 0 bases from V and 1 base from J, with 11 bases between. Germline V gene lookup returns CDR1 SGHRS and CDR2 YFSETQ. This CDR3 has 16 amino acids. The CDR3: CASSLEWRGSGNTIYF. The CDR3 coding sequence is TGCGCCAGCAGCTTGGAATGGCGAGGATCTGGAAACACCATATATTTT. Complete variable domain (other parts from reference TRBV5-1 and TRBJ1-3): KAGVTQTPRYLIKTRGQQVTLSCSPISGHRSVSWYQQTPGQGLQFLFEYFSETQRNKGNFPGRFSGRQFSNSRSEMNVSTLELGDSALYLCASSLEWRGSGNTIYFGEGSWLTVV.

This sequence joins TRBV4-1 and TRBJ2-7; D perhaps matches TRBD2 (5 bases). In germline, CDR1 is MGHRA, CDR2 YSYEKL. V was pared by 8 bases and J by 3 bases, with 14 bases between. The CDR3 consists of 13 residues. The CDR3 reads CASGEKELYEQYF. CDR3 bases: TGCGCCAGCGGGGAGAAAGAACTCTACGAGCAGTACTTC.

The chain joins TRBV7-9 to TRBJ2-2; 7 bases fit TRBD2. Germline assignment: CDR1 SEHNR and CDR2 FQNEAQ (reference sequence). This CDR3 contains 17 residues. The trim removed 0 bases at V and 2 bases at J, leaving 6 bases unmatched. The CDR3 reads CASSLAIAGDNTGELFF. The CDR3 DNA is TGTGCCAGCAGCTTAGCAATTGCGGGGGATAACACCGGGGAGCTGTTTTTT. The full variable domain, rest sourced from reference TRBV7-9 and TRBJ2-2, is DTGVSQNPRHKITKRGQNVTFRCDPISEHNRLYWYRQTLGQGPEFLTYFQNEAQLEKSRLLSDRFSAERPKGSFSTLEIQRTEQGDSAMYLCASSLAIAGDNTGELFFGEGSRLTVL.

The gene calls are TRBV6-5 and TRBJ2-1, with TRBD2 identical over 7 bases. The CDR3 totals 15 residues. With V trimmed by 7 bases and J by 6 bases, 12 bases remained unmatched. Per the germline V gene, CDR1 is MNHEY and CDR2 is SVGAGI. The CDR3 sequence is CASIHLGGGGNEQFF. The CDR3 DNA is TGTGCCAGCATCCACCTCGGCGGGGGAGGCAATGAGCAGTTCTTC.

The chain has TRBV5-1 and TRBJ2-3; 14 nucleotides align to TRBD2. Germline V gene data show CDR1 as SGHRS and CDR2 as YFSETQ. The V segment lost 4 bases and the J segment 3 bases; nucleotides outside the gene matches: 13. This CDR3 spans 19 amino acids. The CDR3 bases are TGCGCCAGCAGCCTGGGGACTAGCGGGGGCCCAGGAAAAACAGATACGCAGTATTTT. It encodes CASSLGTSGGPGKTDTQYF.

The CDR3 region is CASGSLEAYNEQFF. The CDR3 DNA reads TGTGCCAGCGGGTCCTTGGAGGCCTACAATGAGCAGTTCTTC. J is TRBJ2-1 and V is TRBV7-9; a possible D gene is TRBD2 (5 bases). In germline, CDR1 is SEHNR, CDR2 FQNEAQ (reference sequence). The CDR3 spans 14 residues. V was shortened by 8 bases and J by 2 bases, with 13 bases between the two germline ends.

The chain recombines TRBV7-9 with TRBJ2-7, with D possibly being TRBD2 (7 bases). The CDR3 consists of 15 residues. Germline-derived CDR1 and CDR2 are SEHNR and FQNEAQ (reference sequence). V shed 5 bases and J shed 3 bases, with 17 bases lying between them. The CDR3 region is CASSLGGGYIYEQYF. Written as DNA, the CDR3 is TGTGCCAGCAGCCTTGGGGGGGGCTACATCTACGAGCAGTACTTC.

The CDR3 DNA is TGTGCCATCAGCGTGGACAGGGGGAGCTATGGCTACACCTTC. It yields the protein CAISVDRGSYGYTF. V gene TRBV10-3 combines with J gene TRBJ1-2; 10 bases map to TRBD1. V dropped 6 bases and J dropped 4; count of bases not matched to a gene: 5. The CDR3 spans 14 residues. The germline CDR1 and CDR2 sequences are ENHRY and SYGVKD.

V gene TRBV18 combines with J gene TRBJ1-5, with D perhaps TRBD1 (6 bases). CDR1 and CDR2 (germline): KGHSH, LQKENI. There are 16 residues in the CDR3. Trimming took 1 base from V and 9 from J, leaving 19 bases between them. CDR3 sequence: CASSPRDNRAGGPQHF. CDR3 DNA sequence: TGTGCCAGCTCACCACGGGACAACCGAGCGGGGGGGCCCCAGCATTTT.

This clone was detected only once. The chain carries TRBV11-2 and TRBJ2-7; D gene unclear. V was cut by 2 bases and J by 2 bases, with 10 bases left in between. Per the germline V gene, CDR1 is SGHAT and CDR2 is FQNNGV. The length of the CDR3 is 14 residues. The chain's CDR3 is CASSLSDGPYEQYF. Here the CDR3 DNA reads TGTGCCAGCAGCTTATCAGATGGCCCCTACGAGCAGTACTTC.

The genes are TRBV5-1 and TRBJ2-3; no clear D gene. Deletions cut 0 bases from V and 0 bases from J, with 8 bases between. CDR1 SGHRS and CDR2 YFSETQ come from the germline V gene. This CDR3 is built from 15 residues. For the CDR3, the DNA is TGCGCCAGCAGCTTGGAGGTCAGGAGCACAGATACGCAGTATTTT. Translated: CASSLEVRSTDTQYF. Full variable domain (rest looked up from reference TRBV5-1 and TRBJ2-3): KAGVTQTPRYLIKTRGQQVTLSCSPISGHRSVSWYQQTPGQGLQFLFEYFSETQRNKGNFPGRFSGRQFSNSRSEMNVSTLELGDSALYLCASSLEVRSTDTQYFGPGTRLTVL.

J is TRBJ2-7 and V is TRBV18, with D possibly TRBD2 on 6 matching bases. Germline values: CDR1 KGHSH, CDR2 LQKENI. The V end was cut by 3 bases, the J end by 4 bases, with 7 bases between. The CDR3 is made up of 12 amino acids. The chain's CDR3 is CASSPEGYEQYF. CDR3 coding DNA: TGTGCCAGCTCACCGGAGGGATACGAGCAGTACTTC.

In this sample, this clone turned up once. The chain has TRBV2 and TRBJ2-5; 11 bases align to TRBD2. The CDR3 has 16 amino acids. The J segment lost 0 bases and the V segment lost 6 bases, leaving 6 bases of the junction unmatched. Germline V gene data show CDR1 as SNHLY and CDR2 as FYNNEI. The CDR3 DNA reads TGTGCCAGCAGCTGGATACTAGCGGGGGACCAAGAGACCCAGTACTTC. This encodes CASSWILAGDQETQYF.

The CDR3 reads CASSRQTVNTEAFF. Here the CDR3 DNA reads TGCGCCAGCAGCCGACAAACGGTGAACACTGAAGCTTTCTTT. The rearrangement links TRBV4-1 to TRBJ1-1; D is ambiguous. The CDR3 is made up of 14 amino acids. Per germline, CDR1 MGHRA and CDR2 YSYEKL. V lost 4 bases and J 0 bases, leaving 9 bases between the germline ends.

J is TRBJ2-7 and V is TRBV6-5; tentative D call: TRBD1 (6 bases). Germline values: CDR1 MNHEY, CDR2 SVGAGI. CDR3 size: 15 residues. Trimming took off 3 bases at V and 6 bases at J, with 18 bases between the two ends. CDR3 residues: CASSYGTNRVFEQYF. The CDR3 DNA reads TGTGCCAGCAGTTATGGGACCAACAGGGTTTTCGAGCAGTACTTC.

This clone was seen a single time. The rearrangement uses TRBV5-5 and TRBJ1-1; 9 nucleotides agree with TRBD1. Per the germline V gene, CDR1 is SGHKS and CDR2 is YYEKEE (reference sequence). This CDR3 is built from 15 residues. J gave up 3 bases and V 4 bases, and 7 bases lay outside the gene matches. CDR3 coding DNA: TGTGCCAGCAGCGGGATGGGGACAGGGTACACTGAAGCTTTCTTT. The encoded protein is CASSGMGTGYTEAFF.